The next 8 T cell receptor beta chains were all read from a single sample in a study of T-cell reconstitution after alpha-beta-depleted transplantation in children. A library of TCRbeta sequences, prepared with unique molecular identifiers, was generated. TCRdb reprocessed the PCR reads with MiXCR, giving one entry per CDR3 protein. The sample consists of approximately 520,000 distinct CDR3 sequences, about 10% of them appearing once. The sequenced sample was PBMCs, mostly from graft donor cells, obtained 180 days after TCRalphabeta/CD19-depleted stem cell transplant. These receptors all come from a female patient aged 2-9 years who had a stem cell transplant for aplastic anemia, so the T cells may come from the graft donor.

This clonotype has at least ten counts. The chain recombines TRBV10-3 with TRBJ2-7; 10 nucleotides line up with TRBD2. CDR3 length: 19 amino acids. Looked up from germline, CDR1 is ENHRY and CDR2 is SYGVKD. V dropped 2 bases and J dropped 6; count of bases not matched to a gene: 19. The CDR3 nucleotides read TGTGCCATCAGTGAGCCACCCGGAGCGGGAGGGCCCCAGGCGAGCGAGCAGTACTTC. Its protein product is CAISEPPGAGGPQASEQYF.

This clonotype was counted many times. This CDR3 reads CSVEDLRAGLDQETQYF. CDR3 in DNA: TGCAGCGTTGAAGATCTTAGGGCAGGACTTGACCAAGAGACCCAGTACTTC. The V call is TRBV29-1, the J call TRBJ2-5; a weak D match, TRBD2 (5 bases). The V end was cut by 0 bases, the J end by 0 bases, with 17 bases between. Germline-derived CDR1 and CDR2 are SQVTM and ANQGSEA. The CDR3 is 17 residues long.

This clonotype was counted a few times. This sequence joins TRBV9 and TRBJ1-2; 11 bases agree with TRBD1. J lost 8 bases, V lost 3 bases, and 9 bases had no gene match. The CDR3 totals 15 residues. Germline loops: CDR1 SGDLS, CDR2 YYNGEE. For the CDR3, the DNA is TGTGCCAGCAGCGCGCTTGGACAGGGGGCGCCCGGCTACACCTTC. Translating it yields CASSALGQGAPGYTF.

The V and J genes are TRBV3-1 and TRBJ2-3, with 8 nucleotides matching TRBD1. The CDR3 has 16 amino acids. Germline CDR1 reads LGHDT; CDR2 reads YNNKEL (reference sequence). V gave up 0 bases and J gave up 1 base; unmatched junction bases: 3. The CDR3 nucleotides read TGTGCCAGCAGCCAAGACCGGGACAGGCGCACAGATACGCAGTATTTT. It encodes CASSQDRDRRTDTQYF.

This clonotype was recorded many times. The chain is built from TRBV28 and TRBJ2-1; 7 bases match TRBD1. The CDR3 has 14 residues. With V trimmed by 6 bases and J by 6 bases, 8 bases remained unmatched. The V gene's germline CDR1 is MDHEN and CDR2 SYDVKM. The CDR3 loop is CASRGQVASNEQFF. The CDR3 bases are TGTGCCAGCAGAGGACAGGTTGCAAGCAATGAGCAGTTCTTC. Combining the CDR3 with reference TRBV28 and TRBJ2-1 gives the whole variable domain DVKVTQSSRYLVKRTGEKVFLECVQDMDHENMFWYRQDPGLGLRLIYFSYDVKMKEKGDIPEGYSVSREKKERFSLILESASTNQTSMYLCASRGQVASNEQFFGPGTRLTVL.

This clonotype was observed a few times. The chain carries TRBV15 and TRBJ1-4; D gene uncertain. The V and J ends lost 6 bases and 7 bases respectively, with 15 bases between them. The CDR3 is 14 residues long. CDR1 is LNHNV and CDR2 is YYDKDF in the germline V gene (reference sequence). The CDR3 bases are TGTGCCACCAGGGAGACTCACCTGGGTGAAAAACTGTTTTTT. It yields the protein CATRETHLGEKLFF.

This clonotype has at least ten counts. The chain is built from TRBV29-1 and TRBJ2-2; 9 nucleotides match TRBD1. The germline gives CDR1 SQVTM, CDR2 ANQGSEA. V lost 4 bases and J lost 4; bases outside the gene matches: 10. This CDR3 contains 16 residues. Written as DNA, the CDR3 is TGCAGCGTTGCTACAGGGGGCGCGGGAGTCACCGGGGAGCTGTTTTTT. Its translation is CSVATGGAGVTGELFF.

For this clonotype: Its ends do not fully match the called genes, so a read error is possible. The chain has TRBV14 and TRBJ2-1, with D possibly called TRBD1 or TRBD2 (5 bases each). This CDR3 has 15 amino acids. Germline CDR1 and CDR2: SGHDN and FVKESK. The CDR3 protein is CACRASWSSYNEQFF. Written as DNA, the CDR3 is TGTGCCTGCAGGGCTAGCTGGAGCTCCTACAATGAGCAGTTCTTC.